This TCR beta chain was identified during a study of beta chain features in type 1 diabetes. The entirety of the isolated RNA underwent reverse transcription, so expressed TCRB transcripts were sequenced. Clones were read by immunoSEQ multiplex PCR, and TCRdb kept only the in-frame ones, dropping some. Here the sample spans hundreds of thousands of clones, around an eighth being singletons. This clone was detected only a few times. The CDR3 consists of 10 residues. Germline-derived CDR1 and CDR2 are DFQATT and SNEGSKA (reference sequence). Trimming cost V 5 bases and J 8 bases, with 4 bases left between them.

Sequences were obtained from naive CD4+ T cells from blood. This sequence was found in a man younger than 35 in good health. The rearrangement links TRBV20-1 to TRBJ1-6, with D unclear. CDR3 nucleotide sequence: TGCAGTGCTGCGGATTCACCCCTCCACTTT. It encodes CSAADSPLHF.